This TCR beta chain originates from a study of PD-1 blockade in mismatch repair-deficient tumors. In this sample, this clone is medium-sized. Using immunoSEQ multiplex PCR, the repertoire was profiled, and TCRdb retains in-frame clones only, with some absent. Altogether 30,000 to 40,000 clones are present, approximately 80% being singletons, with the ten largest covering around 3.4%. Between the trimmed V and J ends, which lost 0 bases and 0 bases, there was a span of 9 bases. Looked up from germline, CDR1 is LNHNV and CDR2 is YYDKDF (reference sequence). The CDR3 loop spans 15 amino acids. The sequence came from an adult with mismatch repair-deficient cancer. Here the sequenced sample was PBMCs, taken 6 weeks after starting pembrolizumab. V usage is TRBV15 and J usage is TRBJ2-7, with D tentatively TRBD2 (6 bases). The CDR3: CATSRDAGSSYEQYF. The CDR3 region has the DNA TGTGCCACCAGCAGAGATGCCGGGAGCTCCTACGAGCAGTACTTC.